This T cell receptor beta chain was identified during a study of blood T cell repertoires in COVID-19 (dated by TCRdb to about 2020). About the investigation overall: Samples covering the acute and convalescent phases of COVID-19 were provided by collaborators in the United States, Italy and Spain. A de-identified subject ID, COVID-19 status, age in years and sex were almost always included in the sample metadata. The dataset comprised deeply sampled blood TCRbeta repertoires from subjects exposed to, actively infected with, or recovered from COVID-19. The repertoires were made available in a free public database intended to serve as a resource for research on the immune response to SARS-CoV-2. Where available, HLA class I and class II types were taken from metadata supplied by the sample provider and were not determined by assay-based typing. Samples were obtained from the ongoing ImmuneRACE study (first 160 participants) and from about 1,300 subjects provided by 6 global collaborators. The prospective study material was composed of cDNA or gDNA derived from T cells, B-cell-depleted T cells, or PBMCs. Broad study findings and their caveats: The quantity of clinical and demographic metadata differed by source and by participant and was supplied without curation.

In this sample, this clone turned up once. The target of this receptor is not known. No per-base quality is available; no much larger clone lies one base away. Each collaborating institution followed its own protocols to collect whole blood in K2EDTA tubes. Collaborator samples were shipped for TCRbeta analysis as frozen whole blood, isolated PBMCs, or DNA extracted from either sample type. Relative to germline, V is 4 bases shorter and J is 1 base shorter, with 14 bases between their ends. The germline V gene provides CDR1 MNHEY and CDR2 SVGAGI. From its cysteine to its phenylalanine, the CDR3 spans 16 amino acids. The CDR3 DNA has 48 bases and is translated from base 1. The immunoSEQ Assay, a bias-controlled multiplex PCR, was used to amplify TCRbeta CDR3 regions from genomic DNA. The study's processing was this. The number of nucleated cells in each sample was estimated by amplification of reference gene primers within the assay. To quantify the absolute abundance of each unique TCRbeta CDR3 rearrangement, sequence reads were collapsed and filtered. For each sample, productive Simpson clonality was calculated as the square root of Simpson's diversity index across productive rearrangements. The table comes from immuneACCESS by way of TCRdb, which keeps in-frame sequences with V and J called. Part of the clones is missing from these tables; in studies checked, under half for an unresolved V gene and the rest for unknown reasons. The V and J calls and clone size come from that table; D and trimming were worked out from the DNA. In all, the sample holds 150,000 to 200,000 clones, and 90% of those were seen once. The ten largest make up 15% to 20% of the sample.

The sample consisted of peripheral blood. The clonotype was recovered from a man aged 60 to 75 with active or convalescent COVID-19. This receptor chain uses TRBV6-5 and TRBJ1-3; possibly the D gene is TRBD1, per 6 matching bases. The CDR3 protein is CASSLDRTASGNTIYF. The DNA reads TGTGCCAGCAGTTTAGACAGGACCGCTTCTGGAAACACCATATATTTT.